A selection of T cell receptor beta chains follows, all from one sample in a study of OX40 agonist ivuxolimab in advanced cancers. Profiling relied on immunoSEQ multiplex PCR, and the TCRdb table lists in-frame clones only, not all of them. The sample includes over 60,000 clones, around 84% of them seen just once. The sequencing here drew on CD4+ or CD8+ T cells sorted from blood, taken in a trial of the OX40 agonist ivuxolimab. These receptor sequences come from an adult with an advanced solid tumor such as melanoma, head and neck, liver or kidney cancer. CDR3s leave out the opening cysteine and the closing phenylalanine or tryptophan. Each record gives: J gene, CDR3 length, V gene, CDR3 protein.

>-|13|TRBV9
ASSVGSGLAYEQY
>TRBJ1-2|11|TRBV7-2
ASTQNRNYGYT
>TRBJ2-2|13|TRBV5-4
ASSLSGTSGGELF
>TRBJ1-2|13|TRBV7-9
ASSTGTGEGYGYT
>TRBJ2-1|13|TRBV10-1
ASTQGSGPYNEQF
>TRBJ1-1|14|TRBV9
ASRPTGGDVNTEAF
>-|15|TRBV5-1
ASSPGVLAGVLDEQY
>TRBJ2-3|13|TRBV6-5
ASSYVGQGTDTQY
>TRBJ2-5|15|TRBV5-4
ASSLGSSGRLQETQY
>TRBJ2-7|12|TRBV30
AWRPQSGPSQQY
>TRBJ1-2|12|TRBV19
ASSVLEQGRGYT
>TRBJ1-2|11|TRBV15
ATSRSRQEGYT
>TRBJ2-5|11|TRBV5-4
ASSQDSRETQY
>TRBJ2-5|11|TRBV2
ATTWGGQETQY
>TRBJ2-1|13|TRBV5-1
ASSLASGRSNEQF
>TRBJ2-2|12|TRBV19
ASRDEGLTGELF
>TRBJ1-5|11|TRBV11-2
ASSPDRVQPQH
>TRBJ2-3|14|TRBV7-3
ASSLSPTGVGDTQY
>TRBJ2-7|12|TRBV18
ASSFLSGSDEQY
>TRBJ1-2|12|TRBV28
ASSLVDRAYGYT
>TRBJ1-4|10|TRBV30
AWNRRGEKLF
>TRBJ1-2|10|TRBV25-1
ASSEYGSSYT
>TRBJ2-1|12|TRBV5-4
ASSLVRAGNEQF
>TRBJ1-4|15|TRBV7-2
ASSSPGQGYANEKLF
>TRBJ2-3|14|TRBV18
ASSSLASIGTDTQY
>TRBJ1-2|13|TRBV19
ASSNAGTRNYGYT
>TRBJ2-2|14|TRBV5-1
ASSPGQEYHTGELF
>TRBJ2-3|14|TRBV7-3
ASSPLGLAGTDTQY
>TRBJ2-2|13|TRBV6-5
ASSLVVANTGELF
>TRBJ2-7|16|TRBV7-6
ASSPRDRGLAGAREQY
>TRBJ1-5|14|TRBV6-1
ASSEPGSTSNQPQH
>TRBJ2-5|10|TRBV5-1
ASSLGRETQY
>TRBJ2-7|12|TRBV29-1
SVEGTSLSSEQY
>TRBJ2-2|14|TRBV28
ASSLLGTGQSGELF